This record looks at one T cell receptor beta chain sequence and its context. It has no known antigen specificity. Base qualities were left out, and no much larger clone turns up one base away. V and J lose 4 bases and 7 bases, and a span of 20 bases separates them. Its CDR3 holds 15 amino acids, cysteine through phenylalanine. Here the CDR3 DNA is all that survives: 45 bases in frame from base 1. CDR1 SGHRS and CDR2 YFSETQ were looked up in the germline V gene. The data are from a study of control samples from healthy donors and cancer patients (dated by TCRdb to 2020 to 2022). Preparation of the library involved the immunoSEQ multiplex PCR assay. Sourced from immuneACCESS, this table was stored by TCRdb with only in-frame sequences that have V and J called. A share of the clones is absent; for the studies checked, an unresolved V gene accounts for under half, and the remainder has no known explanation. The sample profile shows some 150,000 clones; 91% of them were found once. The ten largest clonotypes hold about 3% of the sample.

Sequencing input: blood. The TCR sequence derives from a man between 25 and 39 years old in good health. The rearranged chain carries TRBV5-1 and TRBJ1-1; TRBD1 is perhaps the D gene, given 6 matching bases. The CDR3 here reads CASSPNLEGEGEAFF. The sequenced DNA is TGCGCCAGCAGCCCTAATCTCGAGGGGGAGGGTGAAGCTTTCTTT.